The next 26 T cell receptor beta chains were all read from a single sample in a study of PD-1 blockade in mismatch repair-deficient tumors. Sample time point: approximately ten-day in vitro stimulation with candidate neoantigen peptide 4. The repertoire was sequenced with immunoSEQ multiplex PCR; TCRdb's copy has only in-frame clones and lacks some. The table records 14,000 or so clones, 84% of them present only once. These receptors lack a known antigen. Sequences were derived from cells cultured in vitro, sampled from a patient treated with pembrolizumab. These receptors were collected from an adult with mismatch repair-deficient cancer.

The V call is TRBV19, the J call TRBJ1-1, with D unresolved. CDR3 length: 13 residues. The V end lost 7 bases, the J end lost 1 base, and 10 bases lay between the germline ends. The germline V gene encodes CDR1 LNHDA and CDR2 SQIVND (reference sequence). The CDR3 loop reads CASKGLGNTEAFF. CDR3 DNA: TGTGCCAGTAAGGGCCTGGGGAACACTGAAGCTTTCTTT. Supplemented by reference TRBV19 and TRBJ1-1, the full variable domain reads DGGITQSPKYLFRKEGQNVTLSCEQNLNHDAMYWYRQDPGQGLRLIYYSQIVNDFQKGDIAEGYSVSREKKESFPLTVTSAQKNPTAFYLCASKGLGNTEAFFGQGTRLTVV.

This rearrangement joins TRBV4-1 to TRBJ2-5, with D unclear. Germline V gene lookup returns CDR1 MGHRA and CDR2 YSYEKL. This CDR3 comprises 13 residues. The V end lost 5 bases, the J end lost 5 bases, and 12 bases lay between the germline ends. In nucleotides, the CDR3 is TGCGCCAGCAGCGCCCCGAGGTGGGAGACCCAGTACTTC. As protein: CASSAPRWETQYF.

The chain carries TRBV10-3 and TRBJ1-2, with D possibly TRBD1 on 6 matching bases. The CDR3 consists of 14 residues. Between the trimmed V and J ends, which lost 0 bases and 3 bases, there was a span of 8 bases. Looked up from germline, CDR1 is ENHRY and CDR2 is SYGVKD. The CDR3 DNA reads TGTGCCATCAGTGAGTCGGCAGGGGACTATGGCTACACCTTC. This encodes CAISESAGDYGYTF.

By sample fraction, this clone is medium-sized. This rearrangement joins TRBV27 to TRBJ1-4; a weak D match, TRBD1 (5 bases). V was clipped by 3 bases and J by 6 bases, with 14 bases between them. This CDR3 has 15 amino acids. In germline, CDR1 is MNHEY, CDR2 SMNVEV (reference sequence). CDR3 sequence: CASSFSGSGHEKLFF. CDR3 nucleotides: TGTGCCAGCAGTTTTTCGGGGTCAGGGCATGAAAAACTGTTTTTT.

The rearrangement joins TRBV7-9 to TRBJ2-7, with D perhaps matching TRBD2 (6 bases). Germline CDR1 SEHNR, CDR2 FQNEAQ (reference sequence). V lost 3 bases and J 3 bases, leaving 9 bases between the germline ends. The CDR3 consists of 13 residues. In DNA, the CDR3 is TGTGCCAGCAGCTTTGCTAGCGACTACGAGCAGTACTTC. It yields the protein CASSFASDYEQYF. Drawing the rest from reference TRBV7-9 and TRBJ2-7, the complete variable domain is DTGVSQNPRHKITKRGQNVTFRCDPISEHNRLYWYRQTLGQGPEFLTYFQNEAQLEKSRLLSDRFSAERPKGSFSTLEIQRTEQGDSAMYLCASSFASDYEQYFGPGTRLTVT.

The sample holds one count of this clone. V is TRBV10-2 and J is TRBJ2-2, with a weak D call TRBD1 (5 bases). The CDR3 spans 15 residues. V was cut by 2 bases and J by 6 bases, with 13 bases left in between. Germline values: CDR1 WSHSY, CDR2 SAAADI. The CDR3 nucleotides are TGCGCCAGCAGTGAGACCAGAAAGGGGCCCGGGGAGCTGTTTTTT. Residues: CASSETRKGPGELFF.

The rearrangement links TRBV5-6 to TRBJ2-7; 8 positions match TRBD2. CDR3 length: 16 amino acids. Per the germline V gene, CDR1 is SGHDT and CDR2 is YYEEEE. V lost 0 bases to trimming and J lost 6 bases; unmatched junction nucleotides: 11. The CDR3 here is CASSLVGGLDTLEQYF. The CDR3 DNA is TGTGCCAGCAGCTTGGTAGGGGGACTAGATACCCTCGAGCAGTACTTC.

There are a few counts of this clone. The chain has TRBV29-1 and TRBJ2-7, with D perhaps given as TRBD1 or TRBD2 (5 bases each). Trimming left V 2 bases short and J 3 bases short, with 17 bases between. The CDR3 loop spans 15 amino acids. In germline, CDR1 is SQVTM, CDR2 ANQGSEA. The CDR3 sequence: CSVEPGAGSYYEQYF. The CDR3 DNA follows: TGCAGCGTTGAACCCGGGGCCGGTTCCTACTACGAGCAGTACTTC.

The V call is TRBV19, the J call TRBJ2-2; D call uncertain. Germline loops: CDR1 LNHDA, CDR2 SQIVND (reference sequence). V shed 2 bases and J shed 5 bases, with 0 bases lying between them. The CDR3 contains 11 residues. The CDR3 sequence is CASSITGELFF. The CDR3 DNA follows: TGTGCCAGTAGTATAACCGGGGAGCTGTTTTTT.

This clone has just one count. The junction and the germline gene differ at one end; a read error may be behind it. The genes are TRBV28 and TRBJ2-5; the D is unclear. TRBJ2-7 explains the end of the DNA better; the J call may be wrong. This CDR3 is built from 13 residues. Germline lookup yields CDR1 MDHEN and CDR2 SYDVKM. Written as DNA, the CDR3 is TGTGCCAGCTCTAGGGTAACCTCCAACGAGCAGTACTTC. It encodes CASSRVTSNEQYF.

The chain couples TRBV28 to TRBJ1-3; D remains ambiguous. The V end was cut by 10 bases, the J end by 3 bases, with 7 bases between. Per germline, CDR1 MDHEN and CDR2 SYDVKM. CDR3 size: 11 residues. CDR3 in amino acids: CATIFGNTIYF. The DNA for the CDR3 is TGTGCCACAATTTTTGGAAACACCATATATTTT.

This chain joins TRBV14 and TRBJ2-1, with D perhaps matching TRBD2 (5 bases). There are 15 residues in the CDR3. Germline V gives CDR1 SGHDN, CDR2 FVKESK. Trimming shortened V by 1 base and J by 4 bases, and 11 bases separated the two germline ends. Here the CDR3 reads CASSQAPSLYNEQFF. CDR3 coding DNA: TGTGCCAGCAGCCAAGCTCCTAGCCTTTACAATGAGCAGTTCTTC.

The rearrangement joins TRBV5-1 to TRBJ2-3, with 8 bases identical to TRBD2. The V gene's germline CDR1 is SGHRS and CDR2 YFSETQ. This CDR3 has 17 amino acids. V lost 1 base, J lost 3 bases, and 10 bases stayed unmatched. Written as DNA, the CDR3 is TGCGCCAGCAGCTTGACGGTGGCGGGAGGTTTGACAGATACGCAGTATTTT. Amino acid sequence: CASSLTVAGGLTDTQYF. The full variable domain, with the rest looked up from reference TRBV5-1 and TRBJ2-3, is KAGVTQTPRYLIKTRGQQVTLSCSPISGHRSVSWYQQTPGQGLQFLFEYFSETQRNKGNFPGRFSGRQFSNSRSEMNVSTLELGDSALYLCASSLTVAGGLTDTQYFGPGTRLTVL.

The sample holds a few counts of this clone. This chain joins TRBV10-1 and TRBJ2-1; TRBD2 agrees at 11 bases. V was pared by 5 bases and J by 6 bases, with 6 bases of the junction left unmatched. Germline V lookup: CDR1 WNHNN, CDR2 SYGVQD (reference sequence). CDR3 length equals 15 residues. The CDR3 coding sequence is TGCGCCAGCAGTTGGGGACTAGCGGTATGCAATGAGCAGTTCTTC. It encodes CASSWGLAVCNEQFF.

The genes are TRBV11-2 and TRBJ1-2; D is unclear. The CDR3 contains 13 residues. With 3 bases removed from V and 8 bases from J, the gap between germline ends came to 13 bases. Germline assignment: CDR1 SGHAT and CDR2 FQNNGV. CDR3 region: CASSFWVSEGYTF. The CDR3 DNA reads as TGTGCCAGCAGCTTTTGGGTTTCAGAGGGCTACACCTTC.

V and J are TRBV2 and TRBJ1-1; D is ambiguous. The CDR3 runs 10 residues. Germline CDR1 SNHLY, CDR2 FYNNEI. V lost 7 bases and J lost 6, with 6 bases in between. The CDR3 sequence is CASIPSEAFF. The DNA for the CDR3 is TGTGCCAGCATCCCCTCTGAAGCTTTCTTT.

Concerning this clone itself: The junction and the germline gene differ at one end; a read error may be behind it. V usage is TRBV7-3 and J usage is TRBJ2-1, with D unclear. The CDR3 contains 13 residues. Germline V gene lookup returns CDR1 SGHTA and CDR2 FQGTGA. This CDR3 reads CASSLTTVGRRIF. The CDR3 bases are TGTGCCAGCAGCTTAACGACGGTGGGCCGAAGGATCTTC.

The chain is built from TRBV7-9 and TRBJ1-1; no firm D call. This CDR3 spans 13 amino acids. Germline V lookup: CDR1 SEHNR, CDR2 FQNEAQ (reference sequence). The germline V and J ends were trimmed by 1 base and 3 bases, with 6 bases remaining between them. CDR3 in amino acids: CASSLDSYTEAFF. The CDR3 region has the DNA TGTGCCAGCAGCTTAGACAGCTACACTGAAGCTTTCTTT.

CDR3 sequence reads: CASSLIFTSGRYEQYF. CDR3 DNA: TGTGCCAGCAGCTTAATCTTCACAAGCGGGAGGTACGAGCAGTACTTC. This chain joins TRBV11-2 and TRBJ2-7, with 9 nucleotides matching TRBD2. V shed 2 bases and J 4 bases; nucleotides not matched to a gene: 9. CDR1 SGHAT and CDR2 FQNNGV come from the germline V gene. The CDR3 extends over 16 amino acids.

The V call is TRBV28, the J call TRBJ1-3, with D unclear. Germline V lookup: CDR1 MDHEN, CDR2 SYDVKM. V dropped 6 bases and J dropped 7 bases, with 10 bases sitting between them. The CDR3 has 12 amino acids. The CDR3 sequence: CASSPLVNTIYF. DNA of the CDR3: TGTGCCAGCAGCCCTCTCGTCAACACCATATATTTT.

This clone showed up just a few times. Other DNA sequences in the same sample also yield this CDR3. The CDR3 protein is CASSLVSNQPQHF. As DNA, the CDR3 is TGTGCCAGCAGTTTAGTAAGCAATCAGCCCCAGCATTTT. This chain uses TRBV28 with TRBJ1-5, with D unclear. CDR3 size: 13 residues. The V and J ends lost 2 bases and 1 base respectively, with 3 bases between them. CDR1 is MDHEN and CDR2 is SYDVKM in the germline V gene.

The chain links TRBV28 to TRBJ2-1, with D perhaps given as TRBD1 or TRBD2 (6 bases each). This CDR3 is 15 amino acids long. Trimming took off 7 bases at V and 4 bases at J, with 17 bases between the two ends. Germline CDR1 is MDHEN and CDR2 is SYDVKM. The CDR3 sequence: CASTIWGAGYNEQFF. CDR3 nucleotide sequence: TGTGCCAGCACCATCTGGGGGGCGGGGTACAATGAGCAGTTCTTC.

This chain joins TRBV5-4 and TRBJ1-3, with D tentatively TRBD1 (6 bases). CDR1 and CDR2 (germline): SGHNT, YYREEE (reference sequence). The CDR3 loop spans 16 amino acids. V shed 0 bases and J shed 3 bases, with 13 bases lying between them. In DNA, the CDR3 is TGTGCCAGCAGCTTGGCCTCGGGGGGCGGTGGAAACACCATATATTTT. It translates to CASSLASGGGGNTIYF.

This clone was recorded a few times. CDR3 nucleotide sequence: TGTGCCAGCAGCCCCTCGGTCACGGACATTCAGTACTTC. Amino acids: CASSPSVTDIQYF. The rearrangement uses TRBV13 and TRBJ2-4; D gene unclear. Germline V lookup: CDR1 PRHDT, CDR2 FYEKMQ (reference sequence). Trimming removed 5 bases at V and 8 bases at J, with 13 bases between. The CDR3 extends over 13 amino acids.

The gene calls are TRBV28 and TRBJ2-2, with D unclear. The CDR3 has 16 amino acids. With 6 bases removed from V and 6 bases from J, the gap between germline ends came to 20 bases. Germline V gene data show CDR1 as MDHEN and CDR2 as SYDVKM. CDR3 region: CASRETGQIRPGELFF. The CDR3 coding sequence is TGTGCCAGCAGGGAAACGGGCCAAATCCGTCCCGGGGAGCTGTTTTTT.

The rearrangement uses TRBV29-1 and TRBJ2-1; D uncertain. The CDR3 has 9 residues. Between the trimmed V and J ends, which lost 6 bases and 10 bases, there was a span of 7 bases. Germline V gene lookup returns CDR1 SQVTM and CDR2 ANQGSEA. The CDR3 coding sequence is TGCAGCGTCGCCGGGGAGCAGTTCTTC. Translation gives CSVAGEQFF.